Sequencing of this T cell receptor beta chain was carried out in a study of OX40 agonist ivuxolimab in advanced cancers. Study-wide context: Treatment of patients was with ivuxolimab, an agonistic anti-OX40 (CD134) antibody. Every patient in dose escalation had hepatocellular carcinoma, melanoma, renal cell or head and neck cancer.

The germline CDR1 and CDR2 sequences are SEHNR and FQNEAQ (reference sequence). The ends were cut back, 5 bases at V and 5 bases at J, with 13 bases in the middle. The CDR3 is 13 amino acids. Sequencing used immunoSEQ multiplex PCR; TCRdb keeps in-frame clones, though not all of them. The sample holds 60,000 to 65,000 clones; approximately 81% are singletons and the top ten take roughly 3.1%. The source material was CD4+ or CD8+ T cells sorted from blood, sampled in a trial of the OX40 agonist ivuxolimab. The sequence was obtained from an adult with an advanced solid tumor such as melanoma, head and neck, liver or kidney cancer. This chain joins TRBV7-9 and TRBJ2-7; a weak D match, TRBD2 (5 bases). CDR3 loop: CASSSRDLNEQYF. The CDR3 DNA is TGTGCCAGCAGCAGCCGGGATCTCAACGAGCAGTACTTC.